The rows below give T cell receptor beta chains drawn from one sample of a study of blood T cells in healthy people across ages. One entry per CDR3 protein results from TCRdb running MiXCR on the 5' RACE reads. The sample has about 670,000 distinct CDR3 sequences; approximately 52% are singletons. The sequencing input was blood. The receptors derive from a woman older than 75 in good health. The CDR3 runs from the conserved cysteine through the conserved F or W. Fields, in order: D gene, J gene, V gene, clone size, CDR3 DNA, CDR3 protein. The D gene is left open where the match is weak. Expanded clones get a size class; other rows say once, few or many, or leave the size out.

D: .; J: TRBJ1-5; V: TRBV7-3; size: few; DNA: TGTGCCAGCAACTCTAGGCAGGACGACAATCAGCCCCAGCATTTT; CDR3: CASNSRQDDNQPQHF
D: TRBD2; J: TRBJ2-7; V: TRBV5-1; size: many; DNA: TGCGCCAGCAGTGGCGGGAGTGACTACGAGCAGTACTTC; CDR3: CASSGGSDYEQYF
D: .; J: TRBJ2-1; V: TRBV13; size: .; DNA: TGTGCCAGCAGCTTAGTGGGTGAGGGCCATGAGCAGTTCTTC; CDR3: CASSLVGEGHEQFF
D: .; J: TRBJ2-6; V: TRBV27; size: .; DNA: TGTGCCAGCAGTTCCCTAGCTTGGCGAATTGACTCTGGGGCCAACGTCCTGACTTTC; CDR3: CASSSLAWRIDSGANVLTF
D: TRBD1; J: TRBJ1-6; V: TRBV27; size: .; DNA: TGTGCCAGCAGTTTATCGATACCCATCAGGGGGAGCTCCTATAATTCACCCCTCCACTTT; CDR3: CASSLSIPIRGSSYNSPLHF
D: .; J: TRBJ2-5; V: TRBV3-1; size: many; DNA: TGTGCCAGCAGCCACGACCGGGAGACCCAGTACTTC; CDR3: CASSHDRETQYF
D: .; J: TRBJ2-3; V: TRBV4-3; size: .; DNA: TGCGCCAGCAGCCTCGAACGGCCCGGTGATACGCAGTATTTT; CDR3: CASSLERPGDTQYF
D: TRBD2; J: TRBJ2-1; V: TRBV29-1; size: many; DNA: TGCAGCGTTTCCAGAAGGGGAGGGCCCAATGAGCAGTTCTTC; CDR3: CSVSRRGGPNEQFF
D: .; J: TRBJ2-7; V: TRBV20-1; size: .; DNA: TGCAGTGCTACTAGCGGGACAGGGATACACGAGCAGTACTTC; CDR3: CSATSGTGIHEQYF
D: .; J: TRBJ1-1; V: TRBV12-3/TRBV12-4; size: .; DNA: TGTGCCAGCAGTTCAGGGGTGGGGATAGATGCTTTCTTT; CDR3: CASSSGVGIDAFF